This T cell receptor (beta chain) stems from a study of T cells expressing NK-cell markers. Study context: Of eight sequenced donors, seven were HCMV-seropositive and one HCMV-seronegative.

CDR1 is KGHSH and CDR2 is LQKENI in the germline V gene. This CDR3 comprises 15 residues. TCRdb re-called the 5' RACE reads and gives one entry per CDR3 protein, without DNA. The sample holds fewer than 550,000 distinct CDR3 sequences. This chain uses TRBV18 with TRBJ2-1. This receptor was obtained from a woman between 50 and 59 years old in good health. Sequenced input: blood T cells: a sorted CD56 or NKG2C T cell subset, CD4+ or CD8+ T cells, or bulk PBMC T cells (not recorded which). The CDR3 here is CASSPPRTTVGEQFF.